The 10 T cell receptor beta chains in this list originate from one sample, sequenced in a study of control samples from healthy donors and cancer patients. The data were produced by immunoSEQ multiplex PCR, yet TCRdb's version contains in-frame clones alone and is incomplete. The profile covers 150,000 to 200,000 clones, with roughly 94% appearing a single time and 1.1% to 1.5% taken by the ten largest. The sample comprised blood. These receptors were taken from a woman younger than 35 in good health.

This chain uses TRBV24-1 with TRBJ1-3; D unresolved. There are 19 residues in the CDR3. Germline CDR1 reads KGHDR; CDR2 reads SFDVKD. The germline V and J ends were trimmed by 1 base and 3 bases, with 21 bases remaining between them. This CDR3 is CATSDFQMAGDIHGNTIYF. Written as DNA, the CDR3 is TGTGCCACCAGTGATTTCCAAATGGCCGGGGATATCCATGGAAACACCATATATTTT.

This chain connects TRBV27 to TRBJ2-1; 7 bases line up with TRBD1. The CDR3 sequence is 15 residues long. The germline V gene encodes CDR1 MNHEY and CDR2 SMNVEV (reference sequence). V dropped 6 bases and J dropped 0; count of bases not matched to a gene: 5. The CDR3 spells CASRRNRGSYNEQFF. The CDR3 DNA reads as TGTGCCAGCAGGAGAAACAGGGGCTCCTACAATGAGCAGTTCTTC.

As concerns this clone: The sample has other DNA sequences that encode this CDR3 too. The CDR3 reads CASSYRGSPLHF. DNA for the CDR3: TGTGCCAGCAGTTACAGGGGTTCACCCCTCCACTTT. This chain links TRBV12-3 or TRBV12-4 with TRBJ1-6, with 7 positions matching TRBD1. This CDR3 comprises 12 residues. Trimming removed 4 bases from V and 9 bases from J; junction bases left unmatched: 0.

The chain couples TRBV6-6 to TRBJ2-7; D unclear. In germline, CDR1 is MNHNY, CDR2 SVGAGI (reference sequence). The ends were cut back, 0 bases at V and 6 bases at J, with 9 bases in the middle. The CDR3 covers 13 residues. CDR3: CASSYSRAVEQYF. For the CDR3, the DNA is TGTGCCAGCAGTTACTCAAGGGCCGTCGAGCAGTACTTC.

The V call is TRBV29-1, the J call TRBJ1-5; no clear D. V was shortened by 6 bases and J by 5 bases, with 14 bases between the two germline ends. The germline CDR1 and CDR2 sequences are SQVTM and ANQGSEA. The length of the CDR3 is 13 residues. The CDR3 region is CSVRTSEDQPQHF. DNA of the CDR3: TGCAGCGTAAGGACCTCGGAGGATCAGCCCCAGCATTTT. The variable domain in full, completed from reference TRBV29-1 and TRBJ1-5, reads SAVISQKPSRDICQRGTSLTIQCQVDSQVTMMFWYRQQPGQSLTLIATANQGSEATYESGFVIDKFPISRPNLTFSTLTVSNMSPEDSSIYLCSVRTSEDQPQHFGDGTRLSIL.

CDR3 sequence (DNA): TGTGCCAGCAGTGGGACAGCCGAGCATCAGCCCCAGCATTTT. The encoded protein is CASSGTAEHQPQHF. The V and J genes are TRBV25-1 and TRBJ1-5; maybe TRBD1 (6 bases). This CDR3 region has 14 residues. Germline V gene lookup returns CDR1 MGHDK and CDR2 SYGVNS. Trimming removed 4 bases from V and 5 bases from J, with 12 bases in between.

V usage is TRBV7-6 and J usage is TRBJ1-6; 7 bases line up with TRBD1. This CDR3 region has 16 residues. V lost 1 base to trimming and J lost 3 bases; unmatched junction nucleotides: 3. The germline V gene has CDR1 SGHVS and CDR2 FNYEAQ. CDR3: CASSLVGTDYNSPLHF. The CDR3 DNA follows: TGTGCCAGCAGCTTAGTAGGGACAGACTATAATTCACCCCTCCACTTT.

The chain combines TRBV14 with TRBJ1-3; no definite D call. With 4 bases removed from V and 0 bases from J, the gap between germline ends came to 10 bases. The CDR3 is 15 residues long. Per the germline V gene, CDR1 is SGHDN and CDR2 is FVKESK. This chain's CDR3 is CASSRRHPSGNTIYF. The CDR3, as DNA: TGTGCCAGCAGCCGCCGACATCCCTCTGGAAACACCATATATTTT.

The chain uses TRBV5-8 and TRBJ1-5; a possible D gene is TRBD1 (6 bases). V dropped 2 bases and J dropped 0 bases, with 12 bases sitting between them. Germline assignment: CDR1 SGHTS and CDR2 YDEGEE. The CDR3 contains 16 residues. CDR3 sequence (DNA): TGTGCCAGCAGCTTAGAACAGGGAACTAGCAATCAGCCCCAGCATTTT. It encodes CASSLEQGTSNQPQHF.

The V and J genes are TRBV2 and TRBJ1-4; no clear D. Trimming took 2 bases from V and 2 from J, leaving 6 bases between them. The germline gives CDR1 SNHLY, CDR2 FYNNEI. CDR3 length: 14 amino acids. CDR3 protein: CASSETWTNEKLFF. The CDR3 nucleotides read TGTGCCAGCAGTGAAACGTGGACTAATGAAAAACTGTTTTTT.